This T cell receptor (delta chain) originates from a study of gamma-delta chains in newborns, infants, children. TCRdb re-called clones from the reads using CATT. The profile covers some 4,000 delta-chain clones, with approximately 44% appearing a single time and 8% to 9.5% taken by the ten largest. About this clone: A read error is possible here, since a much larger clone lies one base away. This sample also contains other DNA sequences that code for the same CDR3.

This CDR3 contains 14 residues. Germline CDR1 and CDR2: GEAIGNYY and EKD. V lost 1 base, J lost 10 bases, and 8 bases stayed unmatched. This rearrangement joins TRDV2 to TRDJ2; 7 nucleotides agree with TRDD3. The clonotype comes from a child who was a newborn, infant or young child, either healthy, febrile or measles-vaccinated (not recorded which). The source material was blood, sampled at week 6. The CDR3 DNA follows: TGTGCCTGTGACACAGGGGGATTGGGTAAACAACTCTTCTTT. Translating gives CACDTGGLGKQLFF.